The clone carrying this T cell receptor (beta chain) has ten or more counts. Its specificity is unknown. Template switching with 5'RACE generated the TCR cDNA and added a universal primer site and UMIs. TCRdb reprocessed the 5' RACE reads via MiXCR and lists one record per CDR3 protein. The sample consists of about 75,000 distinct CDR3 sequences, around 7.8% of them appearing once. The data stem from a study of T cells after yellow fever vaccination. The CDR3 is 18 amino acids. The V gene's germline CDR1 is MNHEY and CDR2 SVGAGI. The ends lost 5 bases at V and 2 bases at J; junction bases unmatched: 10. General study points: Though weaker, the secondary response peaked faster, on day 5 versus 15.

The material was CD8+ T cells sorted from PBMCs, obtained around 10 days after the first yellow fever vaccination. This TCR was recovered from a man aged 18 to 29 who received the YFV17D yellow fever vaccine. The chain combines TRBV6-5 with TRBJ1-5, with 12 bases that match TRBD1. The CDR3 sequence: CASSISGTGGFGNQPQHF. The CDR3 coding sequence is TGTGCCAGCAGTATATCCGGGACAGGGGGCTTTGGCAATCAGCCCCAGCATTTT.